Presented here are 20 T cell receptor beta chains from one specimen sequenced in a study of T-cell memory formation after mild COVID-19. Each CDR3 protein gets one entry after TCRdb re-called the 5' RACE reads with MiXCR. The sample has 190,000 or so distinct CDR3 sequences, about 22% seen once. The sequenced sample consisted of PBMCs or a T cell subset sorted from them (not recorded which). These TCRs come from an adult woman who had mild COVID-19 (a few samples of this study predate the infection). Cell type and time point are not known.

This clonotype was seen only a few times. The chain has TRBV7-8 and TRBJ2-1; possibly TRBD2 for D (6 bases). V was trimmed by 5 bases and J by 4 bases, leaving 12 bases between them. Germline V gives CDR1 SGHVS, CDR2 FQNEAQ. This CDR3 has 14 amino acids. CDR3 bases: TGTGCCAGCAGCCCCCCGGGGGAATACAATGAGCAGTTCTTC. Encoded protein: CASSPPGEYNEQFF.

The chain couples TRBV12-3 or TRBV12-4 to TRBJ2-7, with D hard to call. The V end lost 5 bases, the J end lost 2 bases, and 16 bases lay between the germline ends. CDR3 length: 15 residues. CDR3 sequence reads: CASSRGGEVPYEQYF. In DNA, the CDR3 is TGTGCCAGCAGTCGAGGTGGTGAGGTGCCCTACGAGCAGTACTTC.

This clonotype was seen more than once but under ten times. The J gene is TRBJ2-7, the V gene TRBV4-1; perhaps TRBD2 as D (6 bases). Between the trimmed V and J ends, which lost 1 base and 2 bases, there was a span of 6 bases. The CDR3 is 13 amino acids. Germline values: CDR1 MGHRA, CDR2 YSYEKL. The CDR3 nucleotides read TGCGCCAGCAGCCAAGGGACTACCTACGAGCAGTACTTC. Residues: CASSQGTTYEQYF.

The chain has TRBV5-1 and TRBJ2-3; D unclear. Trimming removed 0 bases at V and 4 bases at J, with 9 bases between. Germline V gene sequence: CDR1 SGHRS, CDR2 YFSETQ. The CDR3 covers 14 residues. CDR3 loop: CASSLAGSPDTQYF. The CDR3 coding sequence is TGCGCCAGCAGCTTGGCCGGTAGCCCAGATACGCAGTATTTT.

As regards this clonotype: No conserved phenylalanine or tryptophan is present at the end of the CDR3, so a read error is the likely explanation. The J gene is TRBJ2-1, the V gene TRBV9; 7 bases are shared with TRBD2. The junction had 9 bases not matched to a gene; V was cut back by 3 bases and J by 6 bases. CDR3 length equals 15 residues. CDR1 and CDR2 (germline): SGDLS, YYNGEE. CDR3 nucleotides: TGTGCCAGCAGCGCCTCAAATCGGGGGGTCAATGAGCAGTTCTTA. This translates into CASSASNRGVNEQFL.

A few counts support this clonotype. In DNA, the CDR3 is TGTGCCAGCAGTGAAGCAAGGGCAGGGACGTACGAGCAGTACTTC. This codes for CASSEARAGTYEQYF. The J gene is TRBJ2-7, the V gene TRBV2, with D possibly called TRBD1 or TRBD2 (5 bases each). The germline V gene encodes CDR1 SNHLY and CDR2 FYNNEI. The CDR3 is made up of 15 amino acids. Trimming took off 0 bases at V and 4 bases at J, with 13 bases between the two ends.

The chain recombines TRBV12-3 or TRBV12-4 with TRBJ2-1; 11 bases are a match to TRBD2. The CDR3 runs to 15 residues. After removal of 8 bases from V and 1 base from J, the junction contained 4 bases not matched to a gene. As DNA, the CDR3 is TGTGCCAGCGCTATAGCGGGAGGGTCCTACAATGAGCAGTTCTTC. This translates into CASAIAGGSYNEQFF.

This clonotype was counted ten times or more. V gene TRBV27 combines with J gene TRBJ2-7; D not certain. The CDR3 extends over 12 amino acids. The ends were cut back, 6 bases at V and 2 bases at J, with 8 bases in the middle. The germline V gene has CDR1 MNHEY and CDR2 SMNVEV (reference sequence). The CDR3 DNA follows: TGTGCCAGCAGGGGCTACACCTACGAGCAGTACTTC. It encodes CASRGYTYEQYF.

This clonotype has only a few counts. The CDR3 DNA reads as TGTGCCAGCAGTTTGAGCGCCCACACTGAAGCTTTCTTT. Protein sequence: CASSLSAHTEAFF. The chain is built from TRBV28 and TRBJ1-1; no definite D call. Germline V CDR1 and CDR2: MDHEN, SYDVKM. This CDR3 spans 13 amino acids. The V end was cut by 3 bases, the J end by 3 bases, with 8 bases between.

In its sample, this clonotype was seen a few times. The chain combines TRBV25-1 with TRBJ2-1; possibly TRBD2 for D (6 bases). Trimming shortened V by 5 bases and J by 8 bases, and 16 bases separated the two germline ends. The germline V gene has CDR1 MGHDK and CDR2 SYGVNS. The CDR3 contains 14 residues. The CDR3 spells CASSSRERDYEQFF. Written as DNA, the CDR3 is TGTGCCAGCAGTTCTCGAGAGAGGGACTATGAGCAGTTCTTC.

CDR3 sequence reads: CASSLLGDQPQHF. CDR3 in DNA: TGTGCCAGCAGTTTACTGGGGGATCAGCCCCAGCATTTT. This rearrangement joins TRBV12-3 or TRBV12-4 to TRBJ1-5; weak D call: TRBD1 (5 bases). CDR3 length equals 13 residues. V was clipped by 2 bases and J by 5 bases, with 7 bases between them.

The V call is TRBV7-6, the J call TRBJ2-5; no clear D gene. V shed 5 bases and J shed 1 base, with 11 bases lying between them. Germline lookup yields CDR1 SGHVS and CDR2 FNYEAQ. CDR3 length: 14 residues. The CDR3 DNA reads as TGTGCCAGCAGCCCACGAAGCATCCAAGAGACCCAGTACTTC. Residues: CASSPRSIQETQYF.

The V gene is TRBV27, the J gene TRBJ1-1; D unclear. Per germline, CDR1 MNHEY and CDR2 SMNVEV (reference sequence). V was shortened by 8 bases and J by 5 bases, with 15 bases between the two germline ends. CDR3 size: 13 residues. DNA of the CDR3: TGTGCCAGCTCTGCAGGCCCCATGACTGAAGCTTTCTTT. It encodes CASSAGPMTEAFF.

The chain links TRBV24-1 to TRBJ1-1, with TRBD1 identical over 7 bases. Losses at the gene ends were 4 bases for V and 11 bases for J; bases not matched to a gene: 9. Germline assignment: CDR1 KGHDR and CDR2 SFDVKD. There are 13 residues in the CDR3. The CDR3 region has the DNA TGTGCCACCAGTGAGGCCGGGACAGTCGGCGCTTTCTTT. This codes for CATSEAGTVGAFF.

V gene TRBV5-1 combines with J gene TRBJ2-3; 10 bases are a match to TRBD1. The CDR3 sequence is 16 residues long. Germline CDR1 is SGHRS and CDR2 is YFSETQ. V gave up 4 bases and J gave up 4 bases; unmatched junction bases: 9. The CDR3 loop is CASSLGQGGRADTQYF. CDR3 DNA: TGCGCCAGCAGCCTAGGACAGGGGGGGCGAGCAGATACGCAGTATTTT.

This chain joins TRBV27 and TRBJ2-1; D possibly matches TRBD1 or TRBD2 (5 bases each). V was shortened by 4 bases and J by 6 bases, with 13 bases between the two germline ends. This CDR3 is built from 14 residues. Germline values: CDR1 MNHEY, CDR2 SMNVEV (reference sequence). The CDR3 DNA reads TGTGCCAGCAGTTGGGACGGCCGAACCAATGAGCAGTTCTTC. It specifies CASSWDGRTNEQFF.

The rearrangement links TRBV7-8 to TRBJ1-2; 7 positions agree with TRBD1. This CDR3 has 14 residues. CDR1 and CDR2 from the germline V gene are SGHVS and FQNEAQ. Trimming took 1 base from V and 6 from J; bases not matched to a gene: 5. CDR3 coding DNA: TGTGCCAGCAGCTTAGAGGCAGGGACAGATGGCTACACCTTC. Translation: CASSLEAGTDGYTF.

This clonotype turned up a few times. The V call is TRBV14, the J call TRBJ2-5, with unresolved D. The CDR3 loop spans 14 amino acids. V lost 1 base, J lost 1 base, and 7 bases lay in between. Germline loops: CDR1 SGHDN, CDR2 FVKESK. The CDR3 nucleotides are TGTGCCAGCAGCCAAGCTATAGTCCAAGAGACCCAGTACTTC. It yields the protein CASSQAIVQETQYF.

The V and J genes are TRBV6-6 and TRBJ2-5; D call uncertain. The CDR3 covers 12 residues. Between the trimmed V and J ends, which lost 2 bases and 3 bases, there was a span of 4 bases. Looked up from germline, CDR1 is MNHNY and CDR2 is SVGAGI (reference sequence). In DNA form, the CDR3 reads TGTGCCAGCAGTTACAATAAAGAGACCCAGTACTTC. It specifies CASSYNKETQYF.

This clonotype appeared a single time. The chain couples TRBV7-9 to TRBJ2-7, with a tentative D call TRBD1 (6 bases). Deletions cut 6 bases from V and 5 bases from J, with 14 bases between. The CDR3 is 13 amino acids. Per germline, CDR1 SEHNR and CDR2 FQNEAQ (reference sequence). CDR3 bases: TGTGCCAGCAGTGGCAGGGGTGGAGACGAGCAGTACTTC. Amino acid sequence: CASSGRGGDEQYF.